The source of this T cell receptor beta chain is a study of beta chain features in type 1 diabetes. Expressed TCRB transcripts were sequenced because the entire RNA isolate underwent reverse transcription. The method was immunoSEQ multiplex PCR; TCRdb's version includes in-frame clones alone and lacks a portion of them. The repertoire holds around 710,000 clones, with 9.5% to 15% as singletons. In regard to this clone: Its specificity is not known.

Study-wide findings and caveats: A moderate, significant TCRB CDR3 shortening appeared in type 1 diabetes across four CD4+ subsets.

The CDR3 length is 15 residues. V gave up 1 base and J gave up 2 bases; unmatched junction bases: 4. Germline CDR1 LGHNA, CDR2 YNFKEQ. This chain links TRBV4-2 with TRBJ2-7; TRBD1 matches 8 bases. This TCR was sampled from a man aged 25 to 40 with type 1 diabetes. The material sequenced was naive CD4+ T cells from blood. The chain's CDR3 is CASSQVGQATYEQYF. CDR3 DNA: TGTGCCAGCAGCCAAGTGGGACAGGCCACCTACGAGCAGTACTTC.